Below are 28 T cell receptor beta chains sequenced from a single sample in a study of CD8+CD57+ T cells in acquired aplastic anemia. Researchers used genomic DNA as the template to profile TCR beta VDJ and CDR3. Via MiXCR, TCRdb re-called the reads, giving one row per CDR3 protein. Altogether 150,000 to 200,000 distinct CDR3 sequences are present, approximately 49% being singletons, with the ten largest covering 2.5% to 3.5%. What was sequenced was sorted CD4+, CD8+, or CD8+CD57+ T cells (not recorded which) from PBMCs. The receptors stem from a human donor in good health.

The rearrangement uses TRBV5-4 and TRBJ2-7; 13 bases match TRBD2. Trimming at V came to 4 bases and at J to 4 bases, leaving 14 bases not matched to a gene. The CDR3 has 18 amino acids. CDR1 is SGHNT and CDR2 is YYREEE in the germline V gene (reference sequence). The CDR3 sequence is CASSPGTSGNLWAYEQYF. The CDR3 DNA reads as TGTGCCAGCAGCCCCGGGACTAGCGGGAACTTGTGGGCTTACGAGCAGTACTTC.

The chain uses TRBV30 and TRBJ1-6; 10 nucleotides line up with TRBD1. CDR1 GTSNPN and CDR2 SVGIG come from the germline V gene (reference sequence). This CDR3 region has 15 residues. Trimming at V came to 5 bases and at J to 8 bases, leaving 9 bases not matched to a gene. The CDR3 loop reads CAWRPRDRGHSPLHF. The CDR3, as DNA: TGTGCCTGGCGCCCCCGGGACAGGGGACATTCACCCCTCCACTTT. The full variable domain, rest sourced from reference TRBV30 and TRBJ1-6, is SQTIHQWPATLVQPVGSPLSLECTVEGTSNPNLYWYRQAAGRGLQLLFYSVGIGQISSEVPQNLSASRPQDRQFILSSKKLLLSDSGFYLCAWRPRDRGHSPLHFGNGTRLTVT.

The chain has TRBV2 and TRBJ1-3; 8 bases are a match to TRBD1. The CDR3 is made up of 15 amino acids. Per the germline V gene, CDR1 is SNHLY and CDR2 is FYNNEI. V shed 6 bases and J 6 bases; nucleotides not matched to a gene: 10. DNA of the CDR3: TGTGCCAGCAGCATAAGGACAGGGTCGGTAAACACCATATATTTT. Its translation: CASSIRTGSVNTIYF.

The CDR3 nucleotides read TGCGCCAGCAGCTTGGCCTCGACAGGGAATGGCTACACCTTC. It specifies CASSLASTGNGYTF. This sequence joins TRBV5-1 and TRBJ1-2, with 7 bases matching TRBD1. The ends lost 0 bases at V and 6 bases at J; junction bases unmatched: 5. The length of the CDR3 is 14 residues. Germline-derived CDR1 and CDR2 are SGHRS and YFSETQ.

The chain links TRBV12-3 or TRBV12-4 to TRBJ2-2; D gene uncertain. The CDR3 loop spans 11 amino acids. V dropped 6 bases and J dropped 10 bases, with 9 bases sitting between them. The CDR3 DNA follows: TGTGCCAGCAGCACCCGTGTGGAGCTGTTTTTT. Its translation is CASSTRVELFF.

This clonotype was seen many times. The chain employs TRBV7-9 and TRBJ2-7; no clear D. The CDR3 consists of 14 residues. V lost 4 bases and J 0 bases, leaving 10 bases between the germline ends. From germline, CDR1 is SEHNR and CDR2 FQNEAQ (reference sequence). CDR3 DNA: TGTGCCAGCAGCTCCAACTACCCCTCCTACGAGCAGTACTTC. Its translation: CASSSNYPSYEQYF.

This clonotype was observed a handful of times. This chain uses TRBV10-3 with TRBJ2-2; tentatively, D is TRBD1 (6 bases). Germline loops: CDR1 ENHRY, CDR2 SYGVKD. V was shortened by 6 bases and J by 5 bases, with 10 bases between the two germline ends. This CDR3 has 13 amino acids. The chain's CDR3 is CAISLGGTGELFF. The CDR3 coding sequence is TGTGCCATCAGCCTAGGGGGAACCGGGGAGCTGTTTTTT.

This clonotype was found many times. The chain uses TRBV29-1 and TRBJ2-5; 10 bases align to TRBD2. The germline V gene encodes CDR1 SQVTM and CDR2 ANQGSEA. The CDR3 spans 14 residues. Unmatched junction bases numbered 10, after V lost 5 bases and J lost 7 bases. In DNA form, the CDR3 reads TGCAGCGTTCGGCCTAGCGGGAGTCCTAGGACCCAGTACTTC. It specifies CSVRPSGSPRTQYF.

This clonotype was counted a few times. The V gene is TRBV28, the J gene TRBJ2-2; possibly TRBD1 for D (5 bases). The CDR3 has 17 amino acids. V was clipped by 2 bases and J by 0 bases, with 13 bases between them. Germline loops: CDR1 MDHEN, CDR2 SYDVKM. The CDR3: CASSLTGRNANTGELFF. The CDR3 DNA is TGTGCCAGCAGTTTAACAGGTCGGAACGCGAACACCGGGGAGCTGTTTTTT.

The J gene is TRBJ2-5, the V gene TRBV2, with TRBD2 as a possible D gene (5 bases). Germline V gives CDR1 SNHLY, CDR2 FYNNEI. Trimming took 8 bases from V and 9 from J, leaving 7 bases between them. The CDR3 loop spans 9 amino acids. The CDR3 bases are TGTGCCAGCGAGGAGGCCCAGTACTTC. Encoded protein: CASEEAQYF.

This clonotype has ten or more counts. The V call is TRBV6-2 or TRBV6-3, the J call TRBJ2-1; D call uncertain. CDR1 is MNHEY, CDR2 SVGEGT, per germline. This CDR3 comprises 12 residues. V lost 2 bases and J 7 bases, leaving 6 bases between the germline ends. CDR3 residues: CASSYIGNEQFF. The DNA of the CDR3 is TGTGCCAGCAGTTACATAGGTAATGAGCAGTTCTTC.

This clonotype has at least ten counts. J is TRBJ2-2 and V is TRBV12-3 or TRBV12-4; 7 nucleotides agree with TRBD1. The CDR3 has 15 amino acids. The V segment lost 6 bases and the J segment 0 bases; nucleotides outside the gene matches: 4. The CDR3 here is CASRTQGSNTGELFF. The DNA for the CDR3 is TGTGCCAGCAGGACACAGGGGTCGAACACCGGGGAGCTGTTTTTT.

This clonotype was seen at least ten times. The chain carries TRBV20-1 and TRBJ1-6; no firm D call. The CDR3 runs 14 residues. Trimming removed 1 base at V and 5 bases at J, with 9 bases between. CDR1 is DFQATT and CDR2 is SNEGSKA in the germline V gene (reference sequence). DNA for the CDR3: TGCAGTGCTAGAGTGGAAAATAATAATTCACCCCTCCACTTT. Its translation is CSARVENNNSPLHF.

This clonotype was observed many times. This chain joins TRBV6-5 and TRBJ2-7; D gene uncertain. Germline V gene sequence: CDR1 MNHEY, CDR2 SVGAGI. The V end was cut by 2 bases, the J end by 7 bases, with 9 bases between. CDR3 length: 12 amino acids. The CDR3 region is CASSYQEREQYF. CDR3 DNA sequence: TGTGCCAGCAGTTACCAGGAAAGGGAGCAGTACTTC.

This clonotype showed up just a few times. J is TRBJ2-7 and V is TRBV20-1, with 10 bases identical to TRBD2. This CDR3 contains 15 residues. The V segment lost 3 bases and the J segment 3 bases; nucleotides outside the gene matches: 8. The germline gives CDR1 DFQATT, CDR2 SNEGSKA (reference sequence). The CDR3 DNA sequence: TGCAGTGCTAGGGAATTAGCGGGAGGACACTACGAGCAGTACTTC. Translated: CSARELAGGHYEQYF.

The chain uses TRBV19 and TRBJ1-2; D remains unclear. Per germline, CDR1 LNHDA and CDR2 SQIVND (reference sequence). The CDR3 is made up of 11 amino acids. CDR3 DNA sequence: TGTGGTACAAGCCTCTACTATGGCTACACCTTC. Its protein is CGTSLYYGYTF.

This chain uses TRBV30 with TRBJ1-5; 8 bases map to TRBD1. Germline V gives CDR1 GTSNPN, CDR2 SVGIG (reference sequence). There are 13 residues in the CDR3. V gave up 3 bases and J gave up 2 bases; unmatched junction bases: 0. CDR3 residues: CAWRGQGNQPQHF. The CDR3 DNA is TGTGCCTGGAGGGGACAGGGCAATCAGCCCCAGCATTTT.

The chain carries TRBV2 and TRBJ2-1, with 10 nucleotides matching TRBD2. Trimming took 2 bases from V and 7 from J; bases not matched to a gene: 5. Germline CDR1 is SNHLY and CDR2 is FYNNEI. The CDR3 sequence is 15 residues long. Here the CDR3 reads CASSELAGDFNEQFF. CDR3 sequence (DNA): TGTGCCAGCAGTGAACTAGCGGGAGATTTTAATGAGCAGTTCTTC.

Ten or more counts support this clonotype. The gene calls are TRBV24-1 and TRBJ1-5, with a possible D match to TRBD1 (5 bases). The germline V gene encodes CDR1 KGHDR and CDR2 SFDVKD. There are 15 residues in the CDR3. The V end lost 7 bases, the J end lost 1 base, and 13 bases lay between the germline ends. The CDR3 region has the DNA TGTGCCACCAGGGCGGGGGGTAGGAGCAATCAGCCCCAGCATTTT. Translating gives CATRAGGRSNQPQHF.

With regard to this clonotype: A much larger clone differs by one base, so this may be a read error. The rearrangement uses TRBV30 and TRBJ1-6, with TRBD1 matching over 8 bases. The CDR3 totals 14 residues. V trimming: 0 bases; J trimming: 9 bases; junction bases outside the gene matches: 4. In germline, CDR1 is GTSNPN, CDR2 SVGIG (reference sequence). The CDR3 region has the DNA TGTGCCTGGAGTGTACGGCAGGGGGCTTCACCCCTCCACTTT. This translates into CAWSVRQGASPLHF.

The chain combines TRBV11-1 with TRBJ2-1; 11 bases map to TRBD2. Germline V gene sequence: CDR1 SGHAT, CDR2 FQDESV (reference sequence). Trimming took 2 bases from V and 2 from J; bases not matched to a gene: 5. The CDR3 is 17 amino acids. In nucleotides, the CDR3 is TGTGCCAGCAGCTTACCCTTGACTAGCGGGACCTACAATGAGCAGTTCTTC. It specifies CASSLPLTSGTYNEQFF.

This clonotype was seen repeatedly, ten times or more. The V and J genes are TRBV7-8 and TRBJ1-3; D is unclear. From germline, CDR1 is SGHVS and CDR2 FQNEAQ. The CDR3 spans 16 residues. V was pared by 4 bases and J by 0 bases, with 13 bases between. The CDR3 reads CASSCPDKTSGNTIYF. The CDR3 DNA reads TGTGCCAGCAGCTGTCCTGACAAGACCTCTGGAAACACCATATATTTT.

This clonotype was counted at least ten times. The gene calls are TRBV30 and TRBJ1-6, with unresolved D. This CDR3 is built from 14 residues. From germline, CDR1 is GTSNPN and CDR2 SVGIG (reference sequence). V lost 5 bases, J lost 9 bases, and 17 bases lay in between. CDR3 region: CAWVSGNGRSPLHF. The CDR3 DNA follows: TGTGCCTGGGTGTCGGGGAATGGTCGTTCACCCCTCCACTTT.

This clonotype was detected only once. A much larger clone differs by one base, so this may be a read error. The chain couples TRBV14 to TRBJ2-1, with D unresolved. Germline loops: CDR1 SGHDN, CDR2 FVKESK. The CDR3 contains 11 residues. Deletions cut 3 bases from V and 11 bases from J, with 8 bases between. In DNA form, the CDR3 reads TGTGCCAGCAGCCATGGTAAGAAGCAGTTCTTC. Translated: CASSHGKKQFF.

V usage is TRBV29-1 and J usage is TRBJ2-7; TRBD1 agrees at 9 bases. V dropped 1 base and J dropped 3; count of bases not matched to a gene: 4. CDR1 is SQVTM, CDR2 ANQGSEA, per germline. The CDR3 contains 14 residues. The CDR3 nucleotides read TGCAGCGTTGAAGGTGGGGGACAGGGCTACGAGCAGTACTTC. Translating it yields CSVEGGGQGYEQYF.

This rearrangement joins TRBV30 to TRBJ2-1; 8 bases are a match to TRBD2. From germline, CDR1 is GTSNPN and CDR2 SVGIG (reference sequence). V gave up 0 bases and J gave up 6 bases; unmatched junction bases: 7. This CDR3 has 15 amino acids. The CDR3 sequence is CAWSVGSGNRNEQFF. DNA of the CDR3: TGTGCCTGGAGTGTCGGTAGCGGGAACCGCAATGAGCAGTTCTTC.

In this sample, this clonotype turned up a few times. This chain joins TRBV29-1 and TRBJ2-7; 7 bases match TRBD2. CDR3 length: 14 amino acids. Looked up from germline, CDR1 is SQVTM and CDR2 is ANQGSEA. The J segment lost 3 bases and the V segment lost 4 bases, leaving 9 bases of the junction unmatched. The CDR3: CSVAPLADHYEQYF. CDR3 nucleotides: TGCAGCGTTGCCCCCCTAGCGGACCACTACGAGCAGTACTTC.

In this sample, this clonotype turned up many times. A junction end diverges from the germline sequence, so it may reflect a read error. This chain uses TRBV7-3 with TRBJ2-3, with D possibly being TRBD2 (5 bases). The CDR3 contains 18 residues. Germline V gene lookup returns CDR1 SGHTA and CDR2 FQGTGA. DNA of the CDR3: TGTGCCAGCAGCTTAAGGGTCTCCTGGCGGGCCGGCACCGATACGCAGTATTTT. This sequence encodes CASSLRVSWRAGTDTQYF.